This T cell receptor beta chain was found in a study of beta chain features in type 1 diabetes. This clone came up a few times. What it recognizes is unknown. Points from the study as a whole: TCRB CDR3 length was moderately but significantly reduced in all four CD4+ subsets of Type 1 diabetes patients. Among patients, naive, central memory and Treg TCRB repertoires appeared more similar than among healthy donors.

Trimming removed 7 bases at V and 3 bases at J, with 17 bases between. This CDR3 is 15 amino acids long. From germline, CDR1 is LNHNV and CDR2 YYDKDF (reference sequence). The authors reverse transcribed all of the isolated RNA, so sequencing captured expressed TCRB transcripts. An average of approximately 4 million reads was obtained for naive, central memory and regulatory T cell samples. Sequencing was performed with immunoSEQ multiplex PCR; in TCRdb, only in-frame clones are kept and a portion is missing. The table shows under 250,000 clones, with about 14% occurring only once. The origin of this receptor is a young man with type 1 diabetes. The chain joins TRBV15 to TRBJ2-3, with a weak D call TRBD1 (5 bases). The source material was naive CD4+ T cells from blood. The CDR3 nucleotides are TGTGCCACCAAAAACAGGTCCCTAAGGACAGATACGCAGTATTTT. Amino acid sequence: CATKNRSLRTDTQYF.